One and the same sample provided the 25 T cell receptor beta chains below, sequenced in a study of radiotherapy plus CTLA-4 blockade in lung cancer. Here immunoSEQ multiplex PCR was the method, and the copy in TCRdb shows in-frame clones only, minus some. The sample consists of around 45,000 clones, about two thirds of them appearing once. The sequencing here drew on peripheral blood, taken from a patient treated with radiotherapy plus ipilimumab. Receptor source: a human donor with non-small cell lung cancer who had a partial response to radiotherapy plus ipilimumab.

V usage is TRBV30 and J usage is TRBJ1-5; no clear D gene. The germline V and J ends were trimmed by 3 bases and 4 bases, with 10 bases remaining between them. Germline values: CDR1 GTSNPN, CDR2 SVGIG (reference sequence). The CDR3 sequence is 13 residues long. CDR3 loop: CAWRGGTNQPQHF. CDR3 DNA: TGTGCCTGGAGAGGCGGCACGAATCAGCCCCAGCATTTT.

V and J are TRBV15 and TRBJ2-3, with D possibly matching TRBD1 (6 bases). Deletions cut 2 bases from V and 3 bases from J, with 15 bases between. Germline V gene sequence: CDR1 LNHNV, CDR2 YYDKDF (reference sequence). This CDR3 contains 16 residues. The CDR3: CATSRSSLQGTDTQYF. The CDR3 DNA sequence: TGTGCCACCAGCAGATCTTCCCTCCAGGGGACAGATACGCAGTATTTT.

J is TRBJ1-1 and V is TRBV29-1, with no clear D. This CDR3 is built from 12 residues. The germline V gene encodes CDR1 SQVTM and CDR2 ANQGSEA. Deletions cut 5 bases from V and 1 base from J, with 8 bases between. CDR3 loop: CSVPVQNTEAFF. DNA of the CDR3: TGCAGCGTTCCAGTACAGAACACTGAAGCTTTCTTT.

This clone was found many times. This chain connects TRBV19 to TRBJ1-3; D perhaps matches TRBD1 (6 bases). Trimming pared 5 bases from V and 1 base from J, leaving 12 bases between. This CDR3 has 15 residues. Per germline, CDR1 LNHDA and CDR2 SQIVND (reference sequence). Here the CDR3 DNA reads TGTGCCAGTAGTTCCGCAGGGGAATCTGGAAACACCATATATTTT. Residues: CASSSAGESGNTIYF.

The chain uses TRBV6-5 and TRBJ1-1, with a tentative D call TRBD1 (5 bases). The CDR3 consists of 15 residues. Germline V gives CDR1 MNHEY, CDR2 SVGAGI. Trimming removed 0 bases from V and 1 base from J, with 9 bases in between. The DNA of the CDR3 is TGTGCCAGCAGTTACTCGGTACAGGCGAACACTGAAGCTTTCTTT. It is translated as CASSYSVQANTEAFF.

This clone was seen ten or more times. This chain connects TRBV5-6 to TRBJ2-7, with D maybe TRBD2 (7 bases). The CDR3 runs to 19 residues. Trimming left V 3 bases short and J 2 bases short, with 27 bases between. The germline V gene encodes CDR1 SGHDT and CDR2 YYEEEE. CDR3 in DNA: TGTGCCAGCAGCTCCCTGGGGGGGCGGTCCTGGCAGTCTGCCTACGAGCAGTACTTC. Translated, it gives CASSSLGGRSWQSAYEQYF.

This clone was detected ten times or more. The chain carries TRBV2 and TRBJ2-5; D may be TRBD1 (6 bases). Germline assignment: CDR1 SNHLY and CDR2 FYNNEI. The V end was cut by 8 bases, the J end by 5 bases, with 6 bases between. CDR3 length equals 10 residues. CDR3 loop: CASGQETQYF. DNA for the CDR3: TGTGCCAGCGGACAGGAGACCCAGTACTTC.

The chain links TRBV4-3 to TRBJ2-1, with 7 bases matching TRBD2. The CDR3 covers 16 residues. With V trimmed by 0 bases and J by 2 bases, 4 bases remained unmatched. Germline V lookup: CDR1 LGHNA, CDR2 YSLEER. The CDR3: CASSQDGGGAYNEQFF. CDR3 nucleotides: TGCGCCAGCAGCCAAGACGGCGGGGGAGCCTACAATGAGCAGTTCTTC.

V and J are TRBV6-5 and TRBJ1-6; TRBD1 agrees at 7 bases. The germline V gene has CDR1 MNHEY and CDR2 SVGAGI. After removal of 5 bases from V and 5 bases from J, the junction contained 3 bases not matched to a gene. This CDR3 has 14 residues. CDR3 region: CASSRGTDNSPLHF. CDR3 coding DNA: TGTGCCAGCAGTCGTGGGACAGATAATTCACCCCTCCACTTT.

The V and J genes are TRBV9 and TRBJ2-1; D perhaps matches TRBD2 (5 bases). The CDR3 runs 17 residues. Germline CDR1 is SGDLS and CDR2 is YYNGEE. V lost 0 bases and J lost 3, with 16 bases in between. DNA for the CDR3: TGTGCCAGCAGCGTAGGAGGAGGACGACTGGACTACAATGAGCAGTTCTTC. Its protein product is CASSVGGGRLDYNEQFF.

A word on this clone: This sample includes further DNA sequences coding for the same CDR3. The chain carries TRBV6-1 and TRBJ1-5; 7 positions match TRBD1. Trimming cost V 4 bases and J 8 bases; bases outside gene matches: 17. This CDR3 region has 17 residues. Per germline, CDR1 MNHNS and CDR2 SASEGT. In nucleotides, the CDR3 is TGTGCCAGCAGTGCCCTGGGACAGCCAGCGTTGGGGGAGCCCCAGCATTTT. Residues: CASSALGQPALGEPQHF.

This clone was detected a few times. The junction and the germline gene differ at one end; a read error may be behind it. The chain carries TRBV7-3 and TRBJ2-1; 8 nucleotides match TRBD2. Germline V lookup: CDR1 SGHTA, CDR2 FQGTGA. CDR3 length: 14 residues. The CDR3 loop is CASSLTGGNNEQFF. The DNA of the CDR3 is TGTGCCAGCAGCCTAACGGGGGGGAACAATGAGCAGTTCTTC.

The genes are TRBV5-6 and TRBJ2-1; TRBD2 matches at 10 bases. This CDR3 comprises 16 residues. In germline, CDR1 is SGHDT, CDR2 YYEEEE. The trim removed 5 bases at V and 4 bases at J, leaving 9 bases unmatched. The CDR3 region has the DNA TGTGCCAGCAGGAATATACTAGCGGGACCTTACAATGAGCAGTTCTTC. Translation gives CASRNILAGPYNEQFF.

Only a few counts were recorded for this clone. CDR3 DNA sequence: TGTGCCAGCAGCTTGGGAGGTCTCGAGCAGTACTTC. Protein sequence: CASSLGGLEQYF. This rearrangement joins TRBV5-6 to TRBJ2-7; D unresolved. V was clipped by 0 bases and J by 6 bases, with 7 bases between them. CDR3 size: 12 residues. Germline CDR1 reads SGHDT; CDR2 reads YYEEEE.

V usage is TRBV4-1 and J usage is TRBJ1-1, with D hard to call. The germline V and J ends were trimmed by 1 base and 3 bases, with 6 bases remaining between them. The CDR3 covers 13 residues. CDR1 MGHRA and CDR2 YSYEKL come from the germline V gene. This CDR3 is CASSQVFYTEAFF. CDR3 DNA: TGCGCCAGCAGCCAAGTCTTTTACACTGAAGCTTTCTTT.

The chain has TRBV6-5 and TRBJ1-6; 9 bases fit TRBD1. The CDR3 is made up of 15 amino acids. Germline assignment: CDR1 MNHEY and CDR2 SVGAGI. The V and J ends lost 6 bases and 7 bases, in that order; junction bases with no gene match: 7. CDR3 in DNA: TGTGCCAGCAGAACAGGGGGCCGCGGAAATTCACCCCTCCACTTT. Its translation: CASRTGGRGNSPLHF.

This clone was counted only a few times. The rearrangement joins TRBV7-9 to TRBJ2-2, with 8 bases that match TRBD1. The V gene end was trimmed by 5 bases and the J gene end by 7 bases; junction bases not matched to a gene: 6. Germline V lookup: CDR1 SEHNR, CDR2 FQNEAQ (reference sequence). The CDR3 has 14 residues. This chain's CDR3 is CASSRQGRSGELFF. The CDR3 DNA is TGTGCCAGCAGCCGACAGGGGAGAAGCGGGGAGCTGTTTTTT.

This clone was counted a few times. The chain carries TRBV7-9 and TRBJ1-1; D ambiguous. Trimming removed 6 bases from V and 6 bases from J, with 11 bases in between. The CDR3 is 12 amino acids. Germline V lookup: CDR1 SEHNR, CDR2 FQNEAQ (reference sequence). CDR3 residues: CASSLGVAEAFF. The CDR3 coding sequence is TGTGCCAGCAGTCTCGGGGTAGCTGAAGCTTTCTTT.

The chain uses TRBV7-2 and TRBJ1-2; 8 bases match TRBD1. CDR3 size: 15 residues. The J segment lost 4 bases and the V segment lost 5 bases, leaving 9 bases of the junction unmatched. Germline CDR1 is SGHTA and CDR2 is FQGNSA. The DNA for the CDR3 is TGTGCCAGCAGCCTCGAGGACAGGGAGCTCTATGGCTACACCTTC. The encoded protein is CASSLEDRELYGYTF. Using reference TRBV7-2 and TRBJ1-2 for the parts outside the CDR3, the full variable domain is GAGVSQSPSNKVTEKGKDVELRCDPISGHTALYWYRQSLGQGLEFLIYFQGNSAPDKSGLPSDRFSAERTGGSVSTLTIQRTQQEDSAVYLCASSLEDRELYGYTFGSGTRLTVV.

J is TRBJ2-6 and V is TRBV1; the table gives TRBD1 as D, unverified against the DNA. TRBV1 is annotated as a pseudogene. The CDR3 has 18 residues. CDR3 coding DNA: TGCACCAGCAGTGTCCCGTGTTTGTGCACAAGTCGGGCCAACGTCCTGACTTTC. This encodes CTSSVPCLCTSRANVLTF.

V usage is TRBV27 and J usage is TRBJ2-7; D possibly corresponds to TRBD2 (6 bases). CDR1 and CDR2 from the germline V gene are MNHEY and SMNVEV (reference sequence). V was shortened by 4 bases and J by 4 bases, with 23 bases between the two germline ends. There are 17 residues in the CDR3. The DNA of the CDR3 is TGTGCCAGCAGTTCCAACGCCGGTGGGTTAGCGGATTACGAGCAGTACTTC. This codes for CASSSNAGGLADYEQYF.

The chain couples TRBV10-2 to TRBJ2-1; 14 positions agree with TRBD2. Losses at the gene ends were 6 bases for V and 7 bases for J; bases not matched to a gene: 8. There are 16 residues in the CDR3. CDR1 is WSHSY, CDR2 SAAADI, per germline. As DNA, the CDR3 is TGCGCCAGCAGAATAGGGACTAGCGGGAGATTGAATGAGCAGTTCTTC. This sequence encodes CASRIGTSGRLNEQFF.

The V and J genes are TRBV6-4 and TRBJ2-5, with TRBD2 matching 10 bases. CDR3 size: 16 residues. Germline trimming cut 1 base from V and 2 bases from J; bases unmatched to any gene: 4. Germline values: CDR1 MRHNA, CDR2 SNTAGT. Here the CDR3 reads CASSDLTSGLQETQYF. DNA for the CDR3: TGTGCCAGCAGTGACTTGACTAGCGGGCTACAAGAGACCCAGTACTTC.

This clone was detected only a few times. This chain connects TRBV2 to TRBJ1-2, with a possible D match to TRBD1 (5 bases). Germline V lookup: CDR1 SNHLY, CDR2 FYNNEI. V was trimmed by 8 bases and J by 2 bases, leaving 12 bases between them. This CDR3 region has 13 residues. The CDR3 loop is CASGGGRNYGYTF. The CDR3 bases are TGTGCCAGCGGGGGGGGGAGGAACTATGGCTACACCTTC.

DNA for the CDR3: TGTGCCAGCAGTGAAGCCGGACAGCTATCCTACGAGCAGTACTTC. Amino acid sequence: CASSEAGQLSYEQYF. The J gene is TRBJ2-7, the V gene TRBV25-1, with D possibly matching TRBD1 (6 bases). Per the germline V gene, CDR1 is MGHDK and CDR2 is SYGVNS. The CDR3 extends over 15 amino acids. Trimming left V 2 bases short and J 1 base short, with 12 bases between.